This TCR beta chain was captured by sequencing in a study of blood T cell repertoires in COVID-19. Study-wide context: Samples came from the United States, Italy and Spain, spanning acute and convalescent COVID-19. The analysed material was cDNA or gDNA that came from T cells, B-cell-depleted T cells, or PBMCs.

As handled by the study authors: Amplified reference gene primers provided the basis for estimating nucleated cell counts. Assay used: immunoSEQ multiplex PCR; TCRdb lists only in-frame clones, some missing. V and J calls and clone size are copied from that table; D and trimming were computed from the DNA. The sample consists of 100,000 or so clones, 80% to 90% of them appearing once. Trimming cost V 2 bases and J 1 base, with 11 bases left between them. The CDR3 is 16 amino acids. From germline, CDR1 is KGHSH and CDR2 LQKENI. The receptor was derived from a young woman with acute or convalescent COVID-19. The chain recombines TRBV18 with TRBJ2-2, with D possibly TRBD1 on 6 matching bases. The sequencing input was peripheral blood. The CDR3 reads CASSPEEDRNTGELFF. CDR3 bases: TGTGCCAGCTCACCAGAAGAGGACAGGAACACCGGGGAGCTGTTTTTT.